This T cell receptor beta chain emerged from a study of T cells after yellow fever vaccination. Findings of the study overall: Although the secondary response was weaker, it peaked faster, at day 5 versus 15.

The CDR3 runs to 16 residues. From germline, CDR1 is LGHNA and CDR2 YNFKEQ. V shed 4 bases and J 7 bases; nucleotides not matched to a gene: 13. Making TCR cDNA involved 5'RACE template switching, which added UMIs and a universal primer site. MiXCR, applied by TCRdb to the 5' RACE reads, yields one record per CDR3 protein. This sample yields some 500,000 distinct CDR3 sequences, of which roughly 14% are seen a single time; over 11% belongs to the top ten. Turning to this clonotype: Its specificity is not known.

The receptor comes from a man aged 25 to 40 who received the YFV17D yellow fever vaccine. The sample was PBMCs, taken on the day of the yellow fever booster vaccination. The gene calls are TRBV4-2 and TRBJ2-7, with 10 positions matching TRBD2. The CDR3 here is CASSPLNIAGGQEQYF. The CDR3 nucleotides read TGTGCCAGCAGCCCCCTCAATATAGCGGGAGGCCAGGAGCAGTACTTC.